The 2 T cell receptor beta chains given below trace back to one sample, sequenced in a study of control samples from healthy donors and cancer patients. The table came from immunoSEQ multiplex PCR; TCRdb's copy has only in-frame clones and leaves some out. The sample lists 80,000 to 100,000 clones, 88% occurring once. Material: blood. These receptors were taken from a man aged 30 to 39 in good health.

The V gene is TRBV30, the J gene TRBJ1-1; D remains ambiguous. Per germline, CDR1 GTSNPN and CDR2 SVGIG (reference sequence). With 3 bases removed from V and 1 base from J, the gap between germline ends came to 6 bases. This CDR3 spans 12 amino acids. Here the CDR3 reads CAWSRPNTEAFF. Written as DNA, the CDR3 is TGTGCCTGGAGCCGACCGAACACTGAAGCTTTCTTT.

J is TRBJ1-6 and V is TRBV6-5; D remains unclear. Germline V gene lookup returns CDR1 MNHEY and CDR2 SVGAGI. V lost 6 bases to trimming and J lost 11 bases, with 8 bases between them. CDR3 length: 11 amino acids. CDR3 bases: TGTGCCAGCAGCGGCCACGCACCCCTCCACTTT. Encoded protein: CASSGHAPLHF.